The present T cell receptor beta chain was sequenced within a study of cytomegalovirus exposure and HLA in healthy donors. General study findings and limits: Sequencing depth across donors, presence/absence analyses assumed, was roughly uniform. For TCR beta chains, V- and J-gene trimming was later linked to a missense DCLRE1C variant. One cluster of highly shared sequence variants probably arose as a sequencing artifact. With high specificity and sensitivity, the classifier reportedly diagnosed cytomegalovirus status.

Germline V gene data show CDR1 as SNHLY and CDR2 as FYNNEI. The CDR3 is 14 residues long. Primers for the PCR totalled 60 Vbeta and 13 Jbeta. The method was immunoSEQ multiplex PCR; TCRdb's version includes in-frame clones alone and lacks a portion of them. Here the sample spans 200,000 to 250,000 clones, approximately 84% being singletons. In the case of this clone: As yet, its antigen is unknown. At one end, the junction sequence differs from germline, possibly due to a read error.

The specimen sequenced was PBMCs. This chain uses TRBV2 with TRBJ2-2, with D unclear. The clonotype comes from a middle-aged woman in good health and CMV-seronegative. CDR3 bases: TGTGCCAGCAGAGAAGTCCGCGCGGCCGGGGAGCTGTTTTTT. Its translation is CASREVRAAGELFF.